This TCR beta chain came from a study of blood T cell repertoires in COVID-19. Ages ranged from roughly 18 to 100 years, with residence in about 23 US areas. In the study's own analysis: Estimation of nucleated cell counts was performed using reference gene primer amplification. TCRdb's copy holds only in-frame clones and misses some; the assay was immunoSEQ multiplex PCR. V, J and clone size derive from that table, while D and trimming were established from the DNA sequence. Of 140,000 or so clones detected, about 85% appear once; the ten largest clones hold 6.2%. Sequenced input: PBMCs or T cells enriched from blood (not recorded which). This TCR derives from a woman in her forties who had recovered from COVID-19.

In DNA form, the CDR3 reads TGTGCCAGCAGCCCAGGCGGGGTCTTAGGGACTGAAGCTTTCTTT. It codes for CASSPGGVLGTEAFF. The chain links TRBV13 to TRBJ1-1; no reliable D call. CDR1 PRHDT and CDR2 FYEKMQ come from the germline V gene (reference sequence). V shed 5 bases and J shed 5 bases, with 18 bases lying between them. The CDR3 loop spans 15 amino acids. Drawing the rest from reference TRBV13 and TRBJ1-1, the complete variable domain is AAGVIQSPRHLIKEKRETATLKCYPIPRHDTVYWYQQGPGQDPQFLISFYEKMQSDKGSIPDRFSAQQFSDYHSELNMSSLELGDSALYFCASSPGGVLGTEAFFGQGTRLTVV.